This is a list of T cell receptor beta chains from one sample in a study of cytomegalovirus exposure and HLA in healthy donors. The assay was immunoSEQ multiplex PCR, and TCRdb's table has in-frame clones only and misses some. Of some 200,000 clones in the sample, about four fifths were seen once. Sequences were obtained from PBMCs. The receptors were sampled from a girl aged 5 to 17 in good health and CMV-seropositive. CDR3s leave out the opening cysteine and the closing phenylalanine or tryptophan.

v_gene	j_gene	CDR3aa
TRBV25-1	TRBJ2-1	ASIGTGGYNEQF
TRBV7-9	TRBJ1-2	ASSRGQGQGYT
TRBV5-1	TRBJ1-1	ASGDRVTEAF
TRBV5-4	TRBJ2-5	ASSLDRYQETQY
TRBV6-1	TRBJ2-5	ASSELETNIDQY
TRBV6-1	TRBJ2-7	ASSESTGSSYEQY
TRBV19	TRBJ2-7	ASSPQAPTYEQY
TRBV7-6	TRBJ1-1	ASSLVVGGGTEAF
TRBV7-2	TRBJ1-3	TSSLVFGKSSGNTIY
TRBV5-4	TRBJ2-5	ASSFHSLQETQY
TRBV13	TRBJ1-2	ASSGSGEDYGYT
TRBV29-1	TRBJ1-5	SVGGPGLNQPQH
TRBV2	TRBJ1-5	ASRQGGGNQPQH
TRBV30	TRBJ1-1	AWRAGIAF
TRBV7-2	TRBJ2-1	ASSLARLAGGYNEQF
TRBV6-1	TRBJ2-1	ASSEGQGSYNEQF
TRBV19	TRBJ2-7	ASSRLAGGYEQY
TRBV4-1	TRBJ2-6	ASSPRSGANVLT
TRBV2	TRBJ1-1	ASRRQGANTEAF
TRBV6-5	TRBJ1-5	ASKGQLHQPQH
TRBV19	TRBJ2-7	ASSIYDSYEQY
TRBV2	TRBJ1-6	ASSDRQDNSPLH
TRBV11-3	TRBJ2-5	ASSLPSQETQY
TRBV9	TRBJ2-2	ASSAATGGNTGELF
TRBV30	TRBJ2-3	AWSLAGAFTDTQY
TRBV18	TRBJ2-2	ASSVQGSTGELF
TRBV6-5	TRBJ1-4	ASSYSGTGSNEKLF
TRBV9	TRBJ2-5	ASSVAGGPSETQY
TRBV18	TRBJ2-1	ASSPPLAGKYNEQF
TRBV5-4	TRBJ2-7	ASSYQGFTYEQY
TRBV15	TRBJ2-1	ATSVLADEQF
TRBV9	TRBJ2-5	ASSPRTSGGVSKETQY
TRBV7-2	TRBJ2-7	ASSLAGAEYEQY
TRBV21-1	TRBJ2-3	ASSPTGGCTDTQY